A single sample is the source of the 14 T cell receptor beta chains below, sequenced in a study of cytomegalovirus exposure and HLA in healthy donors. Primers: 60 Vbeta forward and 13 Jbeta reverse. Method: immunoSEQ multiplex PCR; TCRdb's copy keeps in-frame clones and lacks some. The sample includes approximately 150,000 clones, approximately 77% seen only once; the top ten take roughly 1%. Sample: PBMCs. These receptors came from a woman aged 55 to 70 in good health and CMV-seronegative.

V gene TRBV9 combines with J gene TRBJ2-3; the D is unclear. The V gene lost 0 bases and the J gene lost 0 bases, with 20 bases spanning the gap. The CDR3 totals 19 residues. The germline CDR1 and CDR2 sequences are SGDLS and YYNGEE. The CDR3 is CASSVATEAYRTSTDTQYF. The CDR3 DNA sequence: TGTGCCAGCAGCGTAGCTACCGAGGCATATCGCACTAGCACAGATACGCAGTATTTT.

The genes are TRBV28 and TRBJ2-3, with 13 bases that match TRBD2. CDR3 length: 16 amino acids. Germline V gene lookup returns CDR1 MDHEN and CDR2 SYDVKM. The V and J ends lost 5 bases and 6 bases, in that order; junction bases with no gene match: 8. Here the CDR3 reads CASSPGLAGVLDTQYF. CDR3 nucleotide sequence: TGTGCCAGCAGTCCCGGACTAGCGGGGGTGCTGGATACGCAGTATTTT.

This clone has more than one count but fewer than ten. This rearrangement joins TRBV6-5 to TRBJ1-5, with D possibly being TRBD1 (5 bases). CDR1 and CDR2 (germline): MNHEY, SVGAGI. The CDR3 consists of 14 residues. V was trimmed by 6 bases and J by 2 bases, leaving 11 bases between them. CDR3 sequence reads: CASSVTVGNQPQHF. In DNA, the CDR3 is TGTGCCAGCAGCGTGACAGTAGGCAATCAGCCCCAGCATTTT.

The V call is TRBV5-1, the J call TRBJ1-2; D perhaps matches TRBD1 (6 bases). The CDR3 sequence is 16 residues long. Trimming removed 4 bases at V and 4 bases at J, with 20 bases between. Germline V gene lookup returns CDR1 SGHRS and CDR2 YFSETQ. CDR3 bases: TGCGCCAGCAGCCGCCGGGGTCGACAGGTACTCTATGGCTACACCTTC. It translates to CASSRRGRQVLYGYTF. The whole variable domain, remainder taken from reference TRBV5-1 and TRBJ1-2, is KAGVTQTPRYLIKTRGQQVTLSCSPISGHRSVSWYQQTPGQGLQFLFEYFSETQRNKGNFPGRFSGRQFSNSRSEMNVSTLELGDSALYLCASSRRGRQVLYGYTFGSGTRLTVV.

The genes are TRBV5-1 and TRBJ1-2; no clear D. With 0 bases removed from V and 4 bases from J, the gap between germline ends came to 16 bases. The CDR3 covers 16 residues. Germline lookup yields CDR1 SGHRS and CDR2 YFSETQ. The CDR3 sequence is CASSLASGPTGYGYTF. The CDR3 DNA follows: TGCGCCAGCAGCTTGGCCTCAGGTCCCACCGGCTATGGCTACACCTTC.

V gene TRBV14 combines with J gene TRBJ2-2, with a weak D call TRBD1 (6 bases). With 0 bases removed from V and 6 bases from J, the gap between germline ends came to 17 bases. From germline, CDR1 is SGHDN and CDR2 FVKESK. This CDR3 is 17 amino acids long. In DNA form, the CDR3 reads TGTGCCAGCAGCCAAGACGGGACACCGGAGTGGGCCGGGGAGCTGTTTTTT. It is translated as CASSQDGTPEWAGELFF.

The chain recombines TRBV28 with TRBJ2-7; 7 bases align to TRBD1. CDR1 is MDHEN and CDR2 is SYDVKM in the germline V gene. The CDR3 extends over 15 amino acids. V shed 7 bases and J 0 bases; nucleotides not matched to a gene: 9. The CDR3 loop reads CASTLDRSSSYEQYF. CDR3 sequence (DNA): TGTGCCAGCACCCTGGACAGGTCGAGCTCCTACGAGCAGTACTTC.

The J gene is TRBJ2-5, the V gene TRBV25-1; D perhaps matches TRBD2 (5 bases). The J call is in doubt because the DNA end fits TRBJ2-7 better. CDR1 is MGHDK, CDR2 SYGVNS, per germline. The CDR3 loop spans 16 amino acids. The CDR3 here is CASSALTGSFRYEQYF. The CDR3 nucleotides read TGTGCCAGCAGTGCCCTTACGGGGTCCTTTCGCTACGAGCAGTACTTC.

The chain joins TRBV12-2 to TRBJ2-5; TRBD2, the table's D call, lacks a check against the DNA. TRBV12-2 is deemed a pseudogene. The CDR3 runs to 16 residues. CDR3 loop: CASRLALLAVLETQYF. CDR3 bases: TGTGCAAGTCGCTTAGCACTCCTAGCTGTGTTAGAGACCCAGTACTTC.

This clone is a singleton in its sample. V gene TRBV14 combines with J gene TRBJ2-7; TRBD2 agrees at 11 bases. Germline assignment: CDR1 SGHDN and CDR2 FVKESK. With 4 bases clipped from V and 4 bases from J, the junction kept 6 bases outside the gene matches. There are 15 residues in the CDR3. The CDR3 sequence: CASSPAGTSGYEQYF. CDR3 DNA sequence: TGTGCCAGCAGCCCAGCCGGGACTAGCGGATACGAGCAGTACTTC. Full variable domain (outside the CDR3, taken from reference TRBV14 and TRBJ2-7): EAGVTQFPSHSVIEKGQTVTLRCDPISGHDNLYWYRRVMGKEIKFLLHFVKESKQDESGMPNNRFLAERTGGTYSTLKVQPAELEDSGVYFCASSPAGTSGYEQYFGPGTRLTVT.

The chain couples TRBV7-9 to TRBJ2-7; a weak D match, TRBD2 (5 bases). Trimming stripped 4 bases from V and 0 bases from J, with 13 bases between. Germline values: CDR1 SEHNR, CDR2 FQNEAQ (reference sequence). The CDR3 sequence is 15 residues long. CDR3: CASSSIGGYSYEQYF. The CDR3, as DNA: TGTGCCAGCAGCTCAATAGGCGGGTACTCCTACGAGCAGTACTTC.

The rearrangement links TRBV2 to TRBJ1-2, with 7 bases aligning to TRBD1. Unmatched junction bases numbered 5, after V lost 3 bases and J lost 7 bases. The CDR3 is made up of 13 amino acids. The V gene's germline CDR1 is SNHLY and CDR2 FYNNEI. The CDR3 bases are TGTGCCAGCAGTGAGGGACAGTCCCGTGGCTACACCTTC. Amino acids: CASSEGQSRGYTF.

In this sample, this clone turned up once. The gene calls are TRBV6-6 and TRBJ1-6; D not certain. CDR1 and CDR2 from the germline V gene are MNHNY and SVGAGI (reference sequence). CDR3 length equals 13 residues. Trimming took 0 bases from V and 7 from J, leaving 4 bases between them. CDR3 sequence: CASSYSQNSPLHF. The CDR3 bases are TGTGCCAGCAGTTACTCGCAGAATTCACCCCTCCACTTT.

About this clone itself: At the DNA level, this CDR3 is encoded by other sequences in the same sample as well. The gene calls are TRBV5-6 and TRBJ2-1; D is perhaps TRBD2 (5 bases). There are 16 residues in the CDR3. Deletions cut 0 bases from V and 4 bases from J, with 14 bases between. Germline V gene sequence: CDR1 SGHDT, CDR2 YYEEEE. CDR3 in DNA: TGTGCCAGCAGCTTGGTTCGGGGTGTAGTATACAATGAGCAGTTCTTC. Its protein product is CASSLVRGVVYNEQFF. Based on the CDR3 plus reference TRBV5-6 and TRBJ2-1, the full variable domain is DAGVTQSPTHLIKTRGQQVTLRCSPKSGHDTVSWYQQALGQGPQFIFQYYEEEERQRGNFPDRFSGHQFPNYSSELNVNALLLGDSALYLCASSLVRGVVYNEQFFGPGTRLTVL.